What follows are 16 T cell receptor beta chains derived from one specimen sequenced in a study of T cell responses to AZD1222 COVID-19 vaccine. Clones were sequenced by immunoSEQ multiplex PCR, and TCRdb holds only the in-frame ones, with some missing. The sample carries tens of thousands of clones, 90% recorded once. The source was peripheral blood, collected 28 days after the second AZD1222 dose. The receptors come from an adult who received the AZD1222 COVID-19 vaccine.

This chain connects TRBV7-2 to TRBJ2-5; D is possibly TRBD1 (5 bases). The V gene lost 5 bases and the J gene lost 3 bases, with 10 bases spanning the gap. Germline CDR1 is SGHTA and CDR2 is FQGNSA. The CDR3 loop spans 13 amino acids. The CDR3 loop is CASSGLGEETQYF. The CDR3 DNA follows: TGTGCCAGCAGCGGTCTAGGGGAAGAGACCCAGTACTTC. Variable domain in full (rest from reference TRBV7-2 and TRBJ2-5): GAGVSQSPSNKVTEKGKDVELRCDPISGHTALYWYRQSLGQGLEFLIYFQGNSAPDKSGLPSDRFSAERTGGSVSTLTIQRTQQEDSAVYLCASSGLGEETQYFGPGTRLLVL.

The chain is built from TRBV3-1 (or the pseudogene TRBV3-2) and TRBJ2-5, with D maybe TRBD2 (5 bases). The CDR3 totals 14 residues. Germline CDR1 is LGHDT and CDR2 is YNNKEL (reference sequence). Trimming left V 0 bases short and J 4 bases short, with 9 bases between. The CDR3 bases are TGTGCCAGCAGCCAAGATAATGGGAGAGAGACCCAGTACTTC. Protein sequence: CASSQDNGRETQYF.

The rearrangement uses TRBV19 and TRBJ1-1, with a tentative D call TRBD1 (5 bases). The V gene's germline CDR1 is LNHDA and CDR2 SQIVND (reference sequence). Trimming took off 3 bases at V and 1 base at J, with 12 bases between the two ends. The CDR3 runs to 15 residues. The CDR3: CASSITGRTNTEAFF. The DNA for the CDR3 is TGTGCCAGTAGTATCACGGGACGGACGAACACTGAAGCTTTCTTT.

Note on this clone: The junction differs from germline at one of its ends, possibly a read error. J is TRBJ1-1 and V is TRBV6-5; TRBD1 aligns across 7 bases. The germline CDR1 and CDR2 sequences are MNHEY and SVGAGI. The CDR3 spans 14 residues. This CDR3 reads CASTYRDSLIEAFF. CDR3 coding DNA: TGTGCCAGCACTTACCGGGACAGCTTAATTGAAGCTTTCTTT.

The J gene is TRBJ1-4, the V gene TRBV10-3, with 11 positions matching TRBD1. This CDR3 spans 12 amino acids. V gave up 6 bases and J gave up 9 bases; unmatched junction bases: 0. Germline assignment: CDR1 ENHRY and CDR2 SYGVKD. The CDR3 coding sequence is TGTGCCATCAGGGACAGGGGGCAAAAACTGTTTTTT. Translating gives CAIRDRGQKLFF.

V gene TRBV2 combines with J gene TRBJ2-2; D may be TRBD1 (6 bases). The CDR3 extends over 14 amino acids. Trimming took 4 bases from V and 7 from J, leaving 13 bases between them. CDR1 SNHLY and CDR2 FYNNEI come from the germline V gene. The CDR3 region is CASSVAQGLGELFF. CDR3 nucleotides: TGTGCCAGCAGTGTGGCCCAGGGGCTCGGGGAGCTGTTTTTT.

V gene TRBV6-2 or TRBV6-3 combines with J gene TRBJ2-1; D may match TRBD1 or TRBD2 (5 bases each). Germline CDR1 and CDR2: MNHEY and SVGEGT. The CDR3 sequence is 15 residues long. Trimming took 3 bases from V and 7 from J, leaving 16 bases between them. As DNA, the CDR3 is TGTGCCAGCAGTTATCTTAGGGGACCGGGGAATGAGCAGTTCTTC. Protein: CASSYLRGPGNEQFF.

The V gene is TRBV3-1 (or the pseudogene TRBV3-2), the J gene TRBJ1-4, with TRBD1 matching 7 bases. J lost 4 bases, V lost 1 base, and 18 bases had no gene match. CDR3 length equals 20 residues. CDR1 is LGHDT and CDR2 is YNNKEL in the germline V gene (reference sequence). CDR3 sequence reads: CASSQGFPGRDSLINEKLFF. The CDR3 nucleotides are TGTGCCAGCAGCCAAGGATTTCCTGGGCGGGACAGCTTAATTAATGAAAAACTGTTTTTT.

V usage is TRBV7-2 and J usage is TRBJ2-5; 8 bases fit TRBD2. The junction had 10 bases not matched to a gene; V was cut back by 5 bases and J by 5 bases. This CDR3 is 15 amino acids long. CDR1 SGHTA and CDR2 FQGNSA come from the germline V gene. The CDR3 protein is CASSTRRGGWETQYF. Here the CDR3 DNA reads TGTGCCAGCAGCACCCGTCGGGGGGGGTGGGAGACCCAGTACTTC.

The rearrangement links TRBV20-1 to TRBJ2-1; D gene unclear. Per germline, CDR1 DFQATT and CDR2 SNEGSKA (reference sequence). The CDR3 contains 11 residues. The V end lost 3 bases, the J end lost 8 bases, and 8 bases lay between the germline ends. The CDR3 loop reads CSASLGDEQFF. For the CDR3, the DNA is TGCAGTGCTAGCCTTGGGGATGAGCAGTTCTTC.

This clone was detected only a few times. The V gene is TRBV30, the J gene TRBJ1-3, with D unresolved. The CDR3 covers 14 residues. V gave up 4 bases and J gave up 0 bases, with 10 bases separating them. Germline CDR1 is GTSNPN and CDR2 is SVGIG (reference sequence). DNA for the CDR3: TGTGCCTGGACCAATGGGTTCTCTGGAAACACCATATATTTT. It specifies CAWTNGFSGNTIYF.

The chain has TRBV18 and TRBJ2-7; D call uncertain. This CDR3 is built from 13 residues. CDR1 is KGHSH and CDR2 is LQKENI in the germline V gene. Trimming left V 2 bases short and J 4 bases short, with 9 bases between. CDR3 sequence reads: CASSPLGGYEQYF. CDR3 in DNA: TGTGCCAGCTCACCATTGGGCGGATACGAGCAGTACTTC. The variable domain in full, with the rest retrieved from reference TRBV18 and TRBJ2-7, is NAGVMQNPRHLVRRRGQEARLRCSPMKGHSHVYWYRQLPEEGLKFMVYLQKENIIDESGMPKERFSAEFPKEGPSILRIQQVVRGDSAAYFCASSPLGGYEQYFGPGTRLTVT.

The chain is built from TRBV27 and TRBJ1-2, with 11 bases fitting TRBD1. V lost 4 bases, J lost 6 bases, and 4 bases stayed unmatched. Germline V CDR1 and CDR2: MNHEY, SMNVEV (reference sequence). The CDR3 has 14 amino acids. The CDR3 spells CASSWTGGANGYTF. As DNA, the CDR3 is TGTGCCAGCAGTTGGACAGGGGGCGCAAATGGCTACACCTTC.

The V call is TRBV19, the J call TRBJ2-7; no clear D. Germline loops: CDR1 LNHDA, CDR2 SQIVND (reference sequence). The length of the CDR3 is 11 residues. The V end lost 1 base, the J end lost 4 bases, and 2 bases lay between the germline ends. In DNA form, the CDR3 reads TGTGCCAGTAGTATAGGGTACGAGCAGTACTTC. Protein: CASSIGYEQYF. Looking up the rest from reference TRBV19 and TRBJ2-7 gives the full variable domain: DGGITQSPKYLFRKEGQNVTLSCEQNLNHDAMYWYRQDPGQGLRLIYYSQIVNDFQKGDIAEGYSVSREKKESFPLTVTSAQKNPTAFYLCASSIGYEQYFGPGTRLTVT.

This clone was seen just once. V gene TRBV7-8 combines with J gene TRBJ2-2; D may be TRBD1 or TRBD2 (5 bases each). The CDR3 runs to 14 residues. Germline values: CDR1 SGHVS, CDR2 FQNEAQ. V was pared by 7 bases and J by 0 bases, with 9 bases between. Here the CDR3 reads CASKGTTNTGELFF. In DNA form, the CDR3 reads TGTGCCAGCAAAGGGACGACGAACACCGGGGAGCTGTTTTTT.

The chain is built from TRBV5-1 and TRBJ2-7, with a possible D match to TRBD1 (5 bases). In germline, CDR1 is SGHRS, CDR2 YFSETQ. This CDR3 comprises 13 residues. V lost 2 bases and J 6 bases, leaving 12 bases between the germline ends. The CDR3 here is CASSLGQHSEQYF. As DNA, the CDR3 is TGCGCCAGCAGCTTAGGACAACACAGCGAGCAGTACTTC.